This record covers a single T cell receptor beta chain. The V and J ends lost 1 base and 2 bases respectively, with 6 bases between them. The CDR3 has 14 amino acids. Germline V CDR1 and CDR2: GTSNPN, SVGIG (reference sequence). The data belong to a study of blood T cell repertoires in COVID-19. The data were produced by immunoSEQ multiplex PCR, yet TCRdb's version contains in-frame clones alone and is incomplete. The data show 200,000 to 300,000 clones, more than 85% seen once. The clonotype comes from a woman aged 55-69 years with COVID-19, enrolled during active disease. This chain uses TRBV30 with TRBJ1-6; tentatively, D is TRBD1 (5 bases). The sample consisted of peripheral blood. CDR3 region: CAWSAGTYNSPLHF. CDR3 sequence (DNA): TGTGCCTGGAGTGCAGGGACCTATAATTCACCCCTCCACTTT.